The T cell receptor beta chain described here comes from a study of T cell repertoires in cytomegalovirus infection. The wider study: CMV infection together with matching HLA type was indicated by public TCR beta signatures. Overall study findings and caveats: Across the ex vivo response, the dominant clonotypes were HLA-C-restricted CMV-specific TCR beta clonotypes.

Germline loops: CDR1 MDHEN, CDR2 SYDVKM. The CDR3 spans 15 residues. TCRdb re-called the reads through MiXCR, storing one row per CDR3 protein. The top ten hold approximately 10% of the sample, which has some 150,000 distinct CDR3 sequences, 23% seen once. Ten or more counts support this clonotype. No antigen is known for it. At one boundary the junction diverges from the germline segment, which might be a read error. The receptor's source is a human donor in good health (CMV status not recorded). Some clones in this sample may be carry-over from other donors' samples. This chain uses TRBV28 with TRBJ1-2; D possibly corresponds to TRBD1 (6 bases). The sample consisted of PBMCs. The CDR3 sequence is CASSLKWTVNDGYTF. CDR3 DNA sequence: TGTGCCAGCAGTTTAAAGTGGACAGTTAACGATGGCTACACCTTC.